Included here is one T cell receptor (beta chain) sequence, with context. The data belong to a study of T cells in Graves' hyperthyroidism and ophthalmopathy. RNA transcripts gave rise to amplified TCR beta CDR3 regions. First-round RT-PCR with HTBI primers amplified the TCR CDR3 region. TCRdb analysed the multiplex PCR reads with MiXCR anew, one entry per CDR3 protein. The sample lists a few hundred thousand distinct CDR3 sequences; approximately 13% were seen once. The germline gives CDR1 DFQATT, CDR2 SNEGSKA (reference sequence). The CDR3 is made up of 15 amino acids. J was trimmed by 0 bases and V by 5 bases; bases with no gene match: 4.

Sequences were obtained from blood. The TCR sequence derives from a young man with Graves' hyperthyroidism that later progressed to Graves' ophthalmopathy. The genes are TRBV20-1 and TRBJ2-3; 11 nucleotides match TRBD2. As DNA, the CDR3 is TGCAGTGCTCCCCGGACTAGCGGGAGCACAGATACGCAGTATTTT. As protein: CSAPRTSGSTDTQYF.